Reported below is one TCR beta chain. Amplification yielded TCR beta CDR3 regions, with RNA transcripts as the source. A first-round RT-PCR of the TCR CDR3 used the HTBI primer set. MiXCR was run by TCRdb on the multiplex PCR reads, yielding one entry per CDR3 protein. Of under 130,000 distinct CDR3 sequences detected, 47% appear once; the ten largest clones hold roughly 25%. This entry is derived from a study of T cells in Graves' hyperthyroidism and ophthalmopathy. Clinical symptoms, serum thyroxine, TRAb, thyroid ultrasound and orbital computed tomography informed diagnoses. The PBMCs were taken from roughly 9.3 ml of fresh peripheral blood. Germline-derived CDR1 and CDR2 are SNHLY and FYNNEI. V was shortened by 6 bases and J by 4 bases, with 12 bases between the two germline ends. The CDR3 has 13 residues.

The clonotype was recovered from a middle-aged man with Graves' hyperthyroidism. The sequenced material came from blood. The chain has TRBV2 and TRBJ2-5, with D tentatively TRBD1 (6 bases). CDR3 nucleotides: TGTGCCAGCAGGAGGGGGATTGGAGAGACCCAGTACTTC. Translated: CASRRGIGETQYF. Together with reference TRBV2 and TRBJ2-5, the CDR3 gives the full variable domain: EPEVTQTPSHQVTQMGQEVILRCVPISNHLYFYWYRQILGQKVEFLVSFYNNEISEKSEIFDDQFSVERPDGSNFTLKIRSTKLEDSAMYFCASRRGIGETQYFGPGTRLLVL.